The clone carrying this T cell receptor (beta chain) was seen just once. This record belongs to a study of CD4 and CD8 cells across lung adenocarcinoma regions. The CDR3 runs to 17 residues. Germline loops: CDR1 DFQATT, CDR2 SNEGSKA (reference sequence). The J segment lost 5 bases and the V segment lost 5 bases, leaving 14 bases of the junction unmatched. Donors had localized lung adenocarcinoma, a non-small cell lung cancer. TCRdb redid the calling of the PCR reads with MiXCR, one entry per CDR3 protein. The sample shows tens of thousands of distinct CDR3 sequences, less than 70% of them seen only once.

The receptor's source is a female donor with lung adenocarcinoma. The CD4 and CD8 labels of this study may be unreliable. V usage is TRBV20-1 and J usage is TRBJ2-1, with 11 bases lining up with TRBD2. Sequenced sample: CD8+ T cells from the center of a lung tumor. The DNA for the CDR3 is TGCAGTGCTGGGCGCCCTAAACTAGCGGGAGTCCACAATGAGCAGTTCTTC. Translated: CSAGRPKLAGVHNEQFF.